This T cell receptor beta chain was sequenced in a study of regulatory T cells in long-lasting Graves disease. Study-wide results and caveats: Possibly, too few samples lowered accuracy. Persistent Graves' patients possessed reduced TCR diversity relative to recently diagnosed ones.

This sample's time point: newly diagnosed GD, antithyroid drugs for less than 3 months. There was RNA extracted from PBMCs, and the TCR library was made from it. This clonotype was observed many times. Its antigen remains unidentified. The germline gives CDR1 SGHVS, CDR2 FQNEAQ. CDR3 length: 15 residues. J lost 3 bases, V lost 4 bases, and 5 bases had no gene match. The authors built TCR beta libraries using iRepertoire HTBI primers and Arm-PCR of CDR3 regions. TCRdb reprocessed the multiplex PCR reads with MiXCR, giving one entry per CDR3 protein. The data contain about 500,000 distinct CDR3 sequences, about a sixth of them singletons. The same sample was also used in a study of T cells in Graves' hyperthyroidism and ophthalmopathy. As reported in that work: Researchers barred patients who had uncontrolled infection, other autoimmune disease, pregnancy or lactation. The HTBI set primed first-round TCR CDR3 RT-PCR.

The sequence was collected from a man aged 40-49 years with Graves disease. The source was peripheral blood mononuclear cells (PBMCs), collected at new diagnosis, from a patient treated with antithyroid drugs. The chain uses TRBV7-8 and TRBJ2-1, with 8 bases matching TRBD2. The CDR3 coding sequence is TGTGCCAGCAGCTCCGGGAGGGCGGTCTACAATGAGCAGTTCTTC. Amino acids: CASSSGRAVYNEQFF.